This T cell receptor (beta chain) appears in the sequencing data of a study of neurological immune-mediated disorders. Unmatched junction bases numbered 8, after V lost 0 bases and J lost 4 bases. In germline, CDR1 is SGHRS, CDR2 YFSETQ. The length of the CDR3 is 18 residues. Documented time point: longitudinal time-point 3. The unsorted libraries originated from 2 million PBMCs that had been stored at -80 C. Template-switch 5'RACE cDNA synthesis added a 10-nucleotide unique molecular identifier. From the 5' RACE reads, TCRdb called clonotypes with MiXCR, one entry per CDR3 protein. The sample yields 43,000 or so distinct CDR3 sequences, approximately 13% seen once. This clonotype was seen a handful of times. The antigen remains undetermined. Points from the study as a whole: The level of TCR clonal expansion was highest in patients with HTLV-1-associated myelopathy and lowest in multiple sclerosis, where it fell below the level seen in healthy controls.

The clonotype was recovered from a man younger than 40 in good health. The chain recombines TRBV5-1 with TRBJ2-2, with 11 bases that match TRBD1. The sample consisted of PBMCs. This CDR3 reads CASSLEGQGARGTGELFF. The CDR3 DNA reads as TGCGCCAGCAGCTTGGAAGGACAGGGGGCGCGGGGCACCGGGGAGCTGTTTTTT.